This TCR beta chain was sequenced for a study of blood T cell repertoires in COVID-19. Study information: Nucleic acid was either cDNA or gDNA, and it came from T cells, B-cell-depleted T cells, or PBMCs.

Two negative PCRs, clearance, or symptom resolution had been documented for recovered Cohort 3 donors. Source study methods: Reference gene primer amplification gave nucleated cell count estimates. Generated by immunoSEQ multiplex PCR, the TCRdb table keeps only in-frame clones and is missing some. V and J calls and clone size are copied from that table; D and trimming were computed from the DNA. The sample holds 150,000 to 200,000 clones; 84% are singletons and the top ten take approximately 12%. Germline CDR1 reads LNHDA; CDR2 reads SQIVND (reference sequence). Trimming shortened V by 0 bases and J by 6 bases, and 9 bases separated the two germline ends. The CDR3 is made up of 14 amino acids.

Sequenced input: PBMCs or T cells enriched from blood (not recorded which). The V call is TRBV19, the J call TRBJ1-5; D gene unclear. The receptor was derived from a man in his fifties who had recovered from COVID-19. CDR3 in DNA: TGTGCCAGTAGTATAGAGGCAATGGTTCAGCCCCAGCATTTT. Translated: CASSIEAMVQPQHF.